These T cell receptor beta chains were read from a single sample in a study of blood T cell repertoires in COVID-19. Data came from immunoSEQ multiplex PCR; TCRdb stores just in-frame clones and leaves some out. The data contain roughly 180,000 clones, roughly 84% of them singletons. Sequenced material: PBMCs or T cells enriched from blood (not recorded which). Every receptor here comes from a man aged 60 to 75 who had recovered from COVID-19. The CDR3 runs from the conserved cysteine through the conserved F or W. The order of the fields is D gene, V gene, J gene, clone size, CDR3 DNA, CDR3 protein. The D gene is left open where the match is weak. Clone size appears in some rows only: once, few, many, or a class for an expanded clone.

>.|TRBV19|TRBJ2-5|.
TGTGCCAGTAGTATGAACAGTGGGGAGACCCAGTACTTC
CASSMNSGETQYF
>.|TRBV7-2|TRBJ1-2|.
TGTGCCAGCAGCTTAAACGGGAGGGTAGGCGGCTACACCTTC
CASSLNGRVGGYTF
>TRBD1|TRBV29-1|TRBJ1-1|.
TGCAGCGTTGAAAGGGGGACAGGGGAAGCTTTCTTT
CSVERGTGEAFF
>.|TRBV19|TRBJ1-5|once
TGTGCCAGTAACACTGGTGGAGGGGGCAATCAGCCCCAGCATTTT
CASNTGGGGNQPQHF
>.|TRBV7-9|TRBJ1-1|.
TGTGCCAGCAGCTTTGGAGGGATGAGCACTGAAGCTTTCTTT
CASSFGGMSTEAFF
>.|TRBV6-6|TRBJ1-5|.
TGTGCCAGCAATGCAGGGGCTAGCAATCAGCCCCAGCATTTT
CASNAGASNQPQHF
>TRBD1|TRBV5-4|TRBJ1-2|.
TGTGCCTCCACTCGACAGGGCATGAAGTCAGGCTACACCTTC
CASTRQGMKSGYTF
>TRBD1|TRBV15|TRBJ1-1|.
TGTGCCACCAGCGGTCACAGGGGCCTTAACACTGAAGCTTTCTTT
CATSGHRGLNTEAFF
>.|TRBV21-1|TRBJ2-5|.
TGTGCCAGCAGCAAGGAGGGGATTGTGACCCAGTACTTC
CASSKEGIVTQYF
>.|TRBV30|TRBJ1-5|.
TGTGCCTGGAGTGTAACGGGGGAAGGTGGCAATCAGCCCCAGCATTTT
CAWSVTGEGGNQPQHF
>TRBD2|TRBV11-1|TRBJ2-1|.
TGTGCCAGCAGCCCGGGACTAGCGGGATCCAATGAGCAGTTCTTC
CASSPGLAGSNEQFF
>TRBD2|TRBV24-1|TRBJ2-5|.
TGTGCCACCAGTGACTTGGGACTAGCTAAAGAGACCCAGTACTTC
CATSDLGLAKETQYF
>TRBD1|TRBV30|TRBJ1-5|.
TGTGCCTGGAAACCTCTTGACAGGGCGGATCAGCCCCAGCATTTT
CAWKPLDRADQPQHF
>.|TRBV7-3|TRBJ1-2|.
TGTGCCAGCAGCTTAACCGGCGGGGGGCCTAACTATGGCTACACCTTC
CASSLTGGGPNYGYTF
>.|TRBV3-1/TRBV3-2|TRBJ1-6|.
TGTGCCAGCAGCCAAGGACAGGATAATTCACCCCTCCACTTT
CASSQGQDNSPLHF
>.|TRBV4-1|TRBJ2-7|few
TGCGCCAGCAGCCAAGAGGGGGGTGGGTCCTACGAGCAGTACTTC
CASSQEGGGSYEQYF
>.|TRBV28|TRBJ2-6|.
TGTGCCAGCAGTTTACAGGCACCTGGGGCCAACGTCCTGACTTTC
CASSLQAPGANVLTF
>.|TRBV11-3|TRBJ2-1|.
TGTGCCAGCAGCTCCGGGAGCGTATCCTACAATGAGCAGTTCTTC
CASSSGSVSYNEQFF
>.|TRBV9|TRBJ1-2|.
TGTGCCAGCAGCGTAGCATCAGGGGATGGCTACACCTTC
CASSVASGDGYTF
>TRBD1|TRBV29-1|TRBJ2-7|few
TGCAGCGTTGAGGGGACAGGGAACTACGAGCAGTACTTC
CSVEGTGNYEQYF
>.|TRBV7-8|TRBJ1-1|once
TGTGCCAGCAGCTTAGAGGCCAGGGTCATTGAAGCTTTCTTT
CASSLEARVIEAFF
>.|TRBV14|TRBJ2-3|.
TGTGCCAGCAGCCCCATAGTAGGGGGAGATACGCAGTATTTT
CASSPIVGGDTQYF
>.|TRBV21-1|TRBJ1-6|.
TGTGCCAGCAGCAATTTCGGGACAGGGCCTTTTAGAAACGGGAACTTT
CASSNFGTGPFRNGNF
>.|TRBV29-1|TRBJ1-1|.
TGCAGCGTCCGGGGGAGTAGGGCTTTCTTT
CSVRGSRAFF
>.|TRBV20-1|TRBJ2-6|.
TGCAGTGCTAGTTCTCCGGGATCCCCATACTCTGGGGCCAACGTCCTGACTTTC
CSASSPGSPYSGANVLTF
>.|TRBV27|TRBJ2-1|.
TGTGCCAGCAGTTATAGAACCGGGACACCCTACAATGAGCAGTTCTTC
CASSYRTGTPYNEQFF
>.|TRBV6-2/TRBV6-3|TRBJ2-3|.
TGTGCCAGCAGTTCCCCACGCAGGGAAATGGGCACAGATACGCAGTATTTT
CASSSPRREMGTDTQYF
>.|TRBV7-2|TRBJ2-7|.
TGTGCCAGCAGCGTCCGGGGCGGGATAAACGAGCAGTACTTC
CASSVRGGINEQYF
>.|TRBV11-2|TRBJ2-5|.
TGTGCCAGCAGCTCGCGGGCCTTCCAAGAGACCCAGTACTTC
CASSSRAFQETQYF
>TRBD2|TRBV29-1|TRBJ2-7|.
TGCAGCGTTCTACTAGCGGGAGGAAACGAGCAGTACTTC
CSVLLAGGNEQYF
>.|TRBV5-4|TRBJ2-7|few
TGTGCCAGCAGCTTGGGGGGAGGAGGAAGAACCTACGAGCAGTACTTC
CASSLGGGGRTYEQYF
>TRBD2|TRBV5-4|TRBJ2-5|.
TGTGCCAGCAGCCCTCGAAGCGGGGTACCTCAAGAGACCCAGTACTTC
CASSPRSGVPQETQYF
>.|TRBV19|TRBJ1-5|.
TGTGCCACCAGGGAAGAGGGAGGGGTGCAGCCCCAGCATTTT
CATREEGGVQPQHF
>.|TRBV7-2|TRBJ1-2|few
TGTGCCAGCAGCTTAGTTGACAGTGATAGGTATGGCTACACCTTC
CASSLVDSDRYGYTF
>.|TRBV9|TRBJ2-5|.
TGTGCCAGCAGCGTAGGGGGCCGACAGACCCAGTACTTC
CASSVGGRQTQYF
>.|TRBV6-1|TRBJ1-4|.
TGTGCCAGCAGTGACGGGAATTATAATGAAAAACTGTTTTTT
CASSDGNYNEKLFF
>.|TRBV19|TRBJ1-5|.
TGTGCCAGTAAACCCTATGGGGAGGCGGCGAATCAGCCCCAGCATTTT
CASKPYGEAANQPQHF
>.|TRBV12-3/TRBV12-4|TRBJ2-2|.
TGTGCCAGCAGTCTCCAGACTACCGGGGAGCTGTTTTTT
CASSLQTTGELFF
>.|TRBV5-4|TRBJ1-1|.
TGTGCCAGCAGCTTGCTACAGGTGAACACTGAAGCTTTCTTT
CASSLLQVNTEAFF
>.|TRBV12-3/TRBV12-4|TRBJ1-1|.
TGTGCCAGCAGCCCTCGGGGTGAAGCTTTCTTT
CASSPRGEAFF
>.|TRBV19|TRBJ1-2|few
TGTGCCAGTAGTAACCCAGGAATATACTATGGCTACACCTTC
CASSNPGIYYGYTF
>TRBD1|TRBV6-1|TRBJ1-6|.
TGTGCCAGCAGTGAAACGGGACAGGGAGATTCACCCCTCCACTTT
CASSETGQGDSPLHF
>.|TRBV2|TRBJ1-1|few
TGTGCCAGCAGTGAAGCGAGTTTCGTAGGGGTTGAAGCTTTCTTT
CASSEASFVGVEAFF
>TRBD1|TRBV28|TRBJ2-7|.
TGTGCCAGCAGCCATCAAGGAGGACAGGGGGCTTACGAGCAGTACTTC
CASSHQGGQGAYEQYF
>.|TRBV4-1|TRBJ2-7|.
TGCGCCAGCAGCCAGGGGGCAGTTCACTACGAGCAGTACTTC
CASSQGAVHYEQYF